This T cell receptor beta chain came from a study of early T cells in non-severe SARS-CoV-2 infection. Study-level information: Investigators sequenced bulk RNA drawn from unsorted whole blood, and chains remained unpaired.

Each cDNA molecule carried a unique molecular identifier. TCRdb redid the calling of the 5' RACE reads with MiXCR, one entry per CDR3 protein. The sample holds roughly 72,000 distinct CDR3 sequences; around an eighth are singletons and the top ten take roughly 2.6%. CDR3 length: 15 residues. Deletions cut 10 bases from V and 6 bases from J, with 21 bases between. Germline V gives CDR1 MNHEY, CDR2 SVGAGI. Specimen: whole blood, collected at baseline. The genes are TRBV6-5 and TRBJ2-2; perhaps TRBD1 as D (7 bases). This receptor was taken from an adult who was a healthcare worker with PCR-confirmed SARS-CoV-2 infection or an uninfected control (not recorded which). The CDR3 DNA reads TGTGCCACCCTTGACGACGGAGGGGGCTCCGGGGAGCTGTTTTTT. Protein product: CATLDDGGGSGELFF.